This T cell receptor (beta chain) was observed in a study of Ad26.COV2.S vaccination and SARS-CoV-2 variants. Treatment given: 15 to 20 received Ad26.COV2.S at low or high dose, single or two shots; about 5 received placebo; per-sample allocation not given. Sampling occurred on day 63 after the first vaccine or placebo injection. An adult donor aged 18-55 years was enrolled in Boston. Sequencing used immunoSEQ multiplex PCR; TCRdb keeps in-frame clones, though not all of them. The repertoire holds about 680,000 clones, with 70% to 90% as singletons. The CDR3 runs 14 residues. J was trimmed by 2 bases and V by 5 bases; bases with no gene match: 4. The germline gives CDR1 SGHAT, CDR2 FQNNGV.

This clonotype was obtained from a person between 18 and 60 years old who received the Ad26.COV2.S COVID-19 vaccine or a placebo. V is TRBV11-2 and J is TRBJ1-1; 8 bases line up with TRBD1. The sample was peripheral blood, taken in a trial of Ad26.COV2.S vaccine versus placebo. The CDR3 here is CASSTTGVNTEAFF. The CDR3 DNA reads TGTGCCAGCAGCACGACAGGGGTTAACACTGAAGCTTTCTTT.